Reported below is one T cell receptor beta chain. Its matching antigen is unknown. The making of cDNA relied on 5'RACE with 10-nucleotide random UMIs. One entry per CDR3 protein, called by TCRdb with MiXCR from the 5' RACE reads. The sample shows around 71,000 distinct CDR3 sequences, around 15% of them seen only once. This sample is part of a study of neurological immune-mediated disorders. Overall study findings and caveats: The highest TCR clonal expansion occurred in HTLV-1-associated myelopathy; multiple sclerosis fell below healthy controls.

This sample's time point: longitudinal time-point 1 (baseline). From 2 million PBMCs stored at -80 C, the unsorted libraries were generated. This CDR3 comprises 15 residues. J was trimmed by 10 bases and V by 2 bases; bases with no gene match: 8. Germline loops: CDR1 MNHNS, CDR2 SASEGT. This receptor was obtained from a female donor with HTLV-1-associated myelopathy (HAM/TSP). The V call is TRBV6-1, the J call TRBJ2-1; 10 nucleotides agree with TRBD2. Sequences were obtained from PBMCs. The CDR3: CASSESSGGAGEQFF. As DNA, the CDR3 is TGTGCCAGCAGTGAATCCAGCGGGGGGGCGGGGGAGCAGTTCTTC.